The sequence of this T cell receptor beta chain was determined in a study of CD8 T cells in Susac syndrome (dated by TCRdb to the late 2010s). Describing the broader study: Among the sequenced Susac syndrome patients, more than 5 had clinically active disease and eight were in clinical remission. The clonality of the CD8+ T cell repertoire was compared across 11 to 12 healthy donors, 14 Susac syndrome patients and under 18 multiple sclerosis patients. Repertoire sequencing was used to test whether CD8+ T cell activation and differentiation in Susac syndrome was antigen driven. Susac syndrome patients were therapy-naive, on corticosteroids (some also receiving IVIg), or on IVIg alone at blood withdrawal.

Taken from cysteine to phenylalanine, the CDR3 has 14 residues. The only DNA kept is the CDR3, 42 bases in frame from the first base. As encoded in the germline V gene, CDR1 is KGHSH while CDR2 is LQKENI. Unmatched junction bases come to 3, with V trimmed by 3 bases and J by 5 bases. Peripheral blood CD8+ and CD4+ T cells from healthy donors, Susac syndrome patients and multiple sclerosis patients were profiled using high-throughput TCR beta sequencing. The Susac syndrome patients fulfilled recently defined diagnostic criteria for definite or probable disease. Bulk CD8+ and CD4+ T cells were purified magnetically by negative isolation, whereas CD8+ TEMRA cells were enriched by FACS. Blood was drawn into EDTA tubes, processed within 24 hours, and PBMCs were isolated by density gradient centrifugation. PBMCs intended for TCR sequencing were cryopreserved in liquid nitrogen and were subsequently thawed in a 37 degrees C water bath. A purity of at least 90% was achieved for sorted or isolated CD4+, CD8+ and CD8+ TEMRA cells.

In regard to this clonotype: The target of this receptor is not known. The input lacks base qualities; no much larger clone sits a single base away.

Study-wide conclusions, independent of this receptor: In the total CD8+ and CD8+ TEMRA repertoires, more than 15 and five Susac-specific public clones, respectively, were identified. The study acknowledged that relatively few individuals were included in the TCR sequencing and HLA analysis. Susac syndrome CD8+ repertoires showed clonal expansion, highest in CD8+ TEMRA cells and greater in clinically active than remitting patients.

RNA was extracted using the RNeasy kit, and roughly 0.5 to 1 microgram was reverse transcribed with random hexamers. The immunoSEQ multiplex PCR assay, which covers 54 Vbeta and 13 Jbeta segments, was used to amplify TCR beta CDR3 regions. PCR amplification bias was corrected by using a synthetic template baseline for primer optimization and computational correction. The original methods were these. Reads were annotated to V, D and J genes according to IMGT and were analyzed with immunoSEQ Analyzer, with only productive sequences retained. Clonality was computed as one minus Shannon entropy normalized by log2 of the number of productive unique sequences. For each patient and control, public and private clones were evaluated within the 100 most prevalent clones. A clone was defined as Susac-specific if it was absent from the healthy and MS cohorts, from roughly 990 published viral clones and from other ImmuneACCESS disease sequences. TCRdb itself trimmed the public reads at Q25 with fastp, ran MiXCR and retained productive beta chains. Each entry merges the rows of one CDR3 protein and shows their most common DNA and genes. These V and J calls rely on TCRdb rather than the paper's analysis. This sample comprises fewer than 150,000 distinct CDR3 sequences, 85% to 95% of them detected only once. Of the sample, roughly 0.17% is held by the ten largest clones.

The V and J segments used are TRBV18 and TRBJ2-7; 11 bases in the junction line up with TRBD2. Sequenced sample: CD8+ T cells from PBMCs. The receptor was isolated from a human donor with Susac syndrome. The DNA reads TGTGCCAGCTCACCGGAGACTAGCGGGAACGAGCAGTACTTC. Translated, it gives CASSPETSGNEQYF.